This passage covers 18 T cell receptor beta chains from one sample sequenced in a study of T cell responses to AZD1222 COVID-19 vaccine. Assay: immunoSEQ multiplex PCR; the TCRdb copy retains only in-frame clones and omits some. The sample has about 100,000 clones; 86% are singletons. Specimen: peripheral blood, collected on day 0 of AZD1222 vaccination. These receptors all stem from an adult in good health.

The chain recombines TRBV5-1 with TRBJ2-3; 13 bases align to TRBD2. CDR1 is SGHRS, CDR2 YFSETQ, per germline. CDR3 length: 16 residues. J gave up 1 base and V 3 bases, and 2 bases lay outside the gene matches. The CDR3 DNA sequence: TGCGCCAGCAGCTCCGGACTAGCGGGGGGCACAGATACGCAGTATTTT. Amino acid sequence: CASSSGLAGGTDTQYF.

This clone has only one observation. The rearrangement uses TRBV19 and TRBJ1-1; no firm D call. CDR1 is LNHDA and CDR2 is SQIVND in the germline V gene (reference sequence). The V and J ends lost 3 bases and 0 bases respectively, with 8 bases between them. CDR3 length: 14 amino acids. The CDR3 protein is CASSISVMNTEAFF. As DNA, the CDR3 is TGTGCCAGTAGTATTTCAGTAATGAACACTGAAGCTTTCTTT.

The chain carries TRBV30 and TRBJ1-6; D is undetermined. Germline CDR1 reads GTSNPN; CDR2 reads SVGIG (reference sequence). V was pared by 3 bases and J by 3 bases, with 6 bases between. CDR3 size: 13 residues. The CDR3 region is CAWRLDYNSPLHF. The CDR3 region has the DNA TGTGCCTGGAGACTGGACTATAATTCACCCCTCCACTTT.

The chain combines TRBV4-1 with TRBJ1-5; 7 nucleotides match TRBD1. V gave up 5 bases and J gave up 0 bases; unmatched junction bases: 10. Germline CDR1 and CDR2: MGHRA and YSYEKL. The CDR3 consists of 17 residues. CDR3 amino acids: CASSAGTVTTSNQPQHF. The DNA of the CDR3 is TGCGCCAGCAGCGCCGGGACAGTGACTACTAGCAATCAGCCCCAGCATTTT.

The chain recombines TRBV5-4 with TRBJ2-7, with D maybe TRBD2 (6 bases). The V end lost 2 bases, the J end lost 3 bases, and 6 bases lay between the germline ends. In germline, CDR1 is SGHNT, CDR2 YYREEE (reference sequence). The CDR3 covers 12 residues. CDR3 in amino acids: CASSFGGYEQYF. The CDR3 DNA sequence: TGTGCCAGCAGCTTCGGGGGCTACGAGCAGTACTTC.

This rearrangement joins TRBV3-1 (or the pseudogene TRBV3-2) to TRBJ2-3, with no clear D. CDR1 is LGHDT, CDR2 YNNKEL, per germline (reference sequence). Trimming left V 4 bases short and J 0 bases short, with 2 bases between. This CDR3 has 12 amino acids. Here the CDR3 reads CASSLSTDTQYF. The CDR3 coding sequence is TGTGCCAGCAGCCTTAGCACAGATACGCAGTATTTT.

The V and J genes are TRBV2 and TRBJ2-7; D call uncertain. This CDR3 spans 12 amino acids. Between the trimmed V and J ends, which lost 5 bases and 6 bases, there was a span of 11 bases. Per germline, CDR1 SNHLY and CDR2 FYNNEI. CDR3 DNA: TGTGCCAGCAGTCCAACTCGAACCGAGCAGTACTTC. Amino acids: CASSPTRTEQYF.

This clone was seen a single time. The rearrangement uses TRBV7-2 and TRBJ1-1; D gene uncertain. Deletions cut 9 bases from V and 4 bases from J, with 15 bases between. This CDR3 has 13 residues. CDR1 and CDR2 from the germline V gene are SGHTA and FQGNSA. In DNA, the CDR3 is TGTGCCAGTCAGAATCGGAAGGCCACTGAAGCTTTCTTT. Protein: CASQNRKATEAFF. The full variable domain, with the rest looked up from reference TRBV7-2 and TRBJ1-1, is GAGVSQSPSNKVTEKGKDVELRCDPISGHTALYWYRQSLGQGLEFLIYFQGNSAPDKSGLPSDRFSAERTGGSVSTLTIQRTQQEDSAVYLCASQNRKATEAFFGQGTRLTVV.

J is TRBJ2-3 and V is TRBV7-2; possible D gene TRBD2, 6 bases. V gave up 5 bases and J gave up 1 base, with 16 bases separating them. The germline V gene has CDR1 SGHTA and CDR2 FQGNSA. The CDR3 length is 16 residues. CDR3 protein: CASSPGRRGRTDTQYF. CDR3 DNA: TGTGCCAGCAGCCCGGGGAGGCGGGGCCGCACAGATACGCAGTATTTT.

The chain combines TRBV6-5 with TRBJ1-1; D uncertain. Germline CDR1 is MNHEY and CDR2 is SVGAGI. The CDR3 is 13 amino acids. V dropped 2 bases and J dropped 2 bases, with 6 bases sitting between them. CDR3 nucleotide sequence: TGTGCCAGCAGTTACCTAGCCAACACTGAAGCTTTCTTT. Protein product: CASSYLANTEAFF.

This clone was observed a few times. DNA of the CDR3: TGTGCCAGCAGTCCAGACAGGCCTGGAGCTAATGAAAAACTGTTTTTT. It yields the protein CASSPDRPGANEKLFF. The rearrangement joins TRBV2 to TRBJ1-4; TRBD1 is a possible D gene (6 bases). This CDR3 is 16 amino acids long. Looked up from germline, CDR1 is SNHLY and CDR2 is FYNNEI. The V gene lost 5 bases and the J gene lost 3 bases, with 16 bases spanning the gap. Full variable domain (rest looked up from reference TRBV2 and TRBJ1-4): EPEVTQTPSHQVTQMGQEVILRCVPISNHLYFYWYRQILGQKVEFLVSFYNNEISEKSEIFDDQFSVERPDGSNFTLKIRSTKLEDSAMYFCASSPDRPGANEKLFFGSGTQLSVL.

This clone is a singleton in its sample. The CDR3 sequence: CAIRGSTEAFF. The CDR3 DNA reads as TGTGCCATCAGGGGAAGCACTGAAGCTTTCTTT. This chain uses TRBV19 with TRBJ1-1, with D possibly matching TRBD1 (6 bases). Germline CDR1 is LNHDA and CDR2 is SQIVND (reference sequence). The CDR3 length is 11 residues. V shed 10 bases and J shed 4 bases, with 10 bases lying between them. Together with reference TRBV19 and TRBJ1-1, the CDR3 gives the full variable domain: DGGITQSPKYLFRKEGQNVTLSCEQNLNHDAMYWYRQDPGQGLRLIYYSQIVNDFQKGDIAEGYSVSREKKESFPLTVTSAQKNPTAFYLCAIRGSTEAFFGQGTRLTVV.

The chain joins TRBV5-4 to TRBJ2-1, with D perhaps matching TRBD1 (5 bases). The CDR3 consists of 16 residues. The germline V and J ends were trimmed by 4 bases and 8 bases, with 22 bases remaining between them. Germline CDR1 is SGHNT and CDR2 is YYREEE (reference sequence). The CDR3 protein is CASSDVFGPGRDEQFF. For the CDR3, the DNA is TGTGCCAGCAGCGACGTGTTCGGCCCAGGGCGCGATGAGCAGTTCTTC.

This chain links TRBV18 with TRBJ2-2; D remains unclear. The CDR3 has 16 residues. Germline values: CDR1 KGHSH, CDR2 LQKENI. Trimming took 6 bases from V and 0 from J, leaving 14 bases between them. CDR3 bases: TGTGCCAGCTCGCAAAAGACCGACGCGAACACCGGGGAGCTGTTTTTT. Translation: CASSQKTDANTGELFF. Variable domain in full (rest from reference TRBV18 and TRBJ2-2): NAGVMQNPRHLVRRRGQEARLRCSPMKGHSHVYWYRQLPEEGLKFMVYLQKENIIDESGMPKERFSAEFPKEGPSILRIQQVVRGDSAAYFCASSQKTDANTGELFFGEGSRLTVL.

The CDR3, as DNA: TGTGCCAGCAGCTTGCAGGGAAGCTACGAGCAGTACTTC. This gives the protein CASSLQGSYEQYF. This chain links TRBV5-4 with TRBJ2-7, with D possibly matching TRBD1 (5 bases). This CDR3 is built from 13 residues. Germline lookup yields CDR1 SGHNT and CDR2 YYREEE (reference sequence). Trimming cost V 1 base and J 3 bases, with 8 bases left between them. Together with reference TRBV5-4 and TRBJ2-7, the CDR3 gives the full variable domain: ETGVTQSPTHLIKTRGQQVTLRCSSQSGHNTVSWYQQALGQGPQFIFQYYREEENGRGNFPPRFSGLQFPNYSSELNVNALELDDSALYLCASSLQGSYEQYFGPGTRLTVT.

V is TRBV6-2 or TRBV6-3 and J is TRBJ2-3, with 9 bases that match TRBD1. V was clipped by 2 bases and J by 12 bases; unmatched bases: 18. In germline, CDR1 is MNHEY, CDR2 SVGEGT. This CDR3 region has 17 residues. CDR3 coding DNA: TGTGCCAGCAGTTACCCGTGGCCGGGACAGGGAATGGCTACACAGTATTTT. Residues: CASSYPWPGQGMATQYF.

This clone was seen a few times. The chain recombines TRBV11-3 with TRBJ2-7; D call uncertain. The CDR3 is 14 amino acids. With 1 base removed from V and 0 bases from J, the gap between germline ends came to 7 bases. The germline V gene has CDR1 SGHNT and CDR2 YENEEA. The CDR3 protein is CASSLGPDSYEQYF. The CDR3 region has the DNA TGTGCCAGCAGCTTAGGGCCAGACTCCTACGAGCAGTACTTC.

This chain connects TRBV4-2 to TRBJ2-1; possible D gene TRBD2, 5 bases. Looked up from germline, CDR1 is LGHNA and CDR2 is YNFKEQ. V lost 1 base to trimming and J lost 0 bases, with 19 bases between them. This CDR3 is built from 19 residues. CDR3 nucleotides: TGTGCCAGCAGCCAAGCCGAGGGAGCAAGCACCCGCTCCTACAATGAGCAGTTCTTC. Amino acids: CASSQAEGASTRSYNEQFF.